The T cell receptor beta chain under discussion was sequenced for a study of human T cells and chemical hapten exposure. The germline V gene encodes CDR1 KGHSH and CDR2 LQKENI. V was pared by 0 bases and J by 5 bases, with 0 bases of the junction left unmatched. CDR3 length: 13 amino acids. This clonotype was found a few times. Its antigen is unknown. Time point: patch test 3, about 24 weeks after DPC sensitization. The treatment denotes: therapeutic diphenylcyclopropenone sensitization with weekly scalp DPC. The library attached unique molecular identifiers to individual cDNA molecules. TCRdb ran MiXCR on the RACE reads and lists one entry per CDR3 protein. The sample consists of tens of thousands of distinct CDR3 sequences, 11% of them appearing once. Study results and caveats: Patch test score was positively correlated with the counts of TCRs that had expanded at PT1.

The source material was whole blood, sampled in connection with sensitization to the hapten diphenylcyclopropenone (DPC). The V gene is TRBV18, the J gene TRBJ1-1, with 7 nucleotides matching TRBD1. This TCR derives from a woman aged 45 to 65 with alopecia areata. Some clones in this sample may be carry-over from other donors' samples. The CDR3 DNA sequence: TGTGCCAGCTCACCACCGGACAGGACTGAAGCTTTCTTT. Its translation is CASSPPDRTEAFF. Based on the CDR3 plus reference TRBV18 and TRBJ1-1, the full variable domain is NAGVMQNPRHLVRRRGQEARLRCSPMKGHSHVYWYRQLPEEGLKFMVYLQKENIIDESGMPKERFSAEFPKEGPSILRIQQVVRGDSAAYFCASSPPDRTEAFFGQGTRLTVV.